What follows are 3 T cell receptor beta chains derived from one specimen sequenced in a study of blood T cells in healthy people across ages. The authors ran a second PCR of 7 to 11 cycles using a sample-barcoded 5' primer and a J-beta primer mix. TCRdb independently ran MiXCR on the 5' RACE reads; one entry per CDR3 protein. The sample has more than 650,000 distinct CDR3 sequences, around a fifth seen once; the top ten hold roughly a fifth. Input material: blood. These receptors all come from a man in his 70s in good health.

In this sample, this clonotype turned up a few times. The V call is TRBV28, the J call TRBJ1-4; a weak D match, TRBD1 (6 bases). Looked up from germline, CDR1 is MDHEN and CDR2 is SYDVKM. CDR3 length: 12 amino acids. V lost 11 bases and J 10 bases, leaving 17 bases between the germline ends. This CDR3 is CALGVGQGKLFF. CDR3 DNA: TGTGCCCTTGGAGTGGGACAAGGAAAACTGTTTTTT. The entire variable domain, with the rest obtained from reference TRBV28 and TRBJ1-4, is as follows: DVKVTQSSRYLVKRTGEKVFLECVQDMDHENMFWYRQDPGLGLRLIYFSYDVKMKEKGDIPEGYSVSREKKERFSLILESASTNQTSMYLCALGVGQGKLFFGSGTQLSVL.

The V call is TRBV6-5, the J call TRBJ1-4; 9 nucleotides match TRBD1. In germline, CDR1 is MNHEY, CDR2 SVGAGI. The CDR3 consists of 15 residues. The J segment lost 12 bases and the V segment lost 4 bases, leaving 12 bases of the junction unmatched. Here the CDR3 reads CASSSSGTGRLELFF. The CDR3 DNA is TGTGCCAGCAGTTCCTCCGGGACAGGGAGGTTGGAACTGTTTTTT.

The rearrangement joins TRBV10-3 to TRBJ2-7, with D perhaps TRBD1 (6 bases). CDR3 length equals 14 residues. Germline CDR1 reads ENHRY; CDR2 reads SYGVKD. The V and J ends lost 4 bases and 5 bases respectively, with 15 bases between them. CDR3 in amino acids: CAISGSTGYNEQYF. The CDR3 coding sequence is TGTGCCATCAGTGGTTCAACAGGGTACAACGAGCAGTACTTC.